This is a list of T cell receptor beta chains from one sample in a study of PD-1 blockade in mismatch repair-deficient tumors. This table comes from immunoSEQ multiplex PCR, and its TCRdb copy is limited to in-frame clones, with some not included. The top ten hold 2.5% to 4% of the sample, which has around 50,000 clones, around 80% seen once. The material was peripheral blood, obtained 4 weeks after starting pembrolizumab. These receptors originate from an adult with mismatch repair-deficient cancer. CDR3s include the opening cysteine and the closing phenylalanine or tryptophan. Each record gives: D gene, V gene, J gene, clone size, CDR3 protein, CDR3 DNA. A D gene is named only where the DNA matches it firmly. Only some rows state a clone size, as once, few, many or a class for expanded clones.

>.|TRBV6-4|TRBJ2-7|many
CASSDGDSYEQYF
TGTGCCAGCAGTGACGGGGACTCCTACGAGCAGTACTTC
>TRBD2|TRBV12-5|TRBJ2-7|few
CASGLVAGNYEQYF
TGTGCTAGTGGTTTGGTAGCGGGGAACTACGAGCAGTACTTC
>.|TRBV9|TRBJ2-1|.
CASSTTQGHNEQFF
TGTGCCAGCAGCACGACACAGGGACACAATGAGCAGTTCTTC
>TRBD1|TRBV5-1|TRBJ2-7|.
CASSSGQGAYEQYF
TGCGCCAGCAGCTCGGGACAGGGGGCCTACGAGCAGTACTTC
>.|TRBV6-4|TRBJ1-2|.
CASSDSGNPSDYGYTF
TGTGCCAGCAGTGACTCAGGCAACCCCTCCGACTATGGCTACACCTTC
>.|TRBV29-1|TRBJ2-2|.
CSVVRGATGELFF
TGCAGCGTTGTTAGGGGGGCGACCGGGGAGCTGTTTTTT
>TRBD2|TRBV6-6|TRBJ2-5|.
CASARASGSETQYF
TGTGCCAGTGCAAGAGCTAGCGGGAGTGAGACCCAGTACTTC
>TRBD2|TRBV6-6|TRBJ2-7|once
CASSFPREGDPYEQYF
TGTGCCAGCAGTTTTCCTCGGGAGGGGGACCCCTACGAGCAGTACTTC
>.|TRBV6-5|TRBJ1-5|few
CASSIQEPQHF
TGTGCCAGCAGTATACAGGAGCCCCAGCATTTT
>TRBD1|TRBV7-9|TRBJ2-6|few
CASRGRDRVSGANVLTF
TGTGCCAGCAGGGGCCGGGACAGGGTCTCTGGGGCCAACGTCCTGACTTTC
>TRBD1|TRBV9|TRBJ2-7|.
CASSSGQASEYEQYF
TGTGCCAGCAGCTCCGGACAGGCCTCAGAGTACGAGCAGTACTTC
>TRBD2|TRBV30|TRBJ2-7|.
CAWTPTSGKYEQYF
TGTGCCTGGACCCCGACTAGCGGGAAGTACGAGCAGTACTTC
>.|TRBV11-3|TRBJ1-2|.
CASSQGTGYYGYTF
TGTGCCAGCAGCCAGGGTACAGGGTACTATGGCTACACCTTC
>.|TRBV30|TRBJ1-1|few
CAWRGKRYLEAFF
TGTGCCTGGAGGGGAAAAAGATACCTTGAAGCTTTCTTT
>TRBD2|TRBV11-3|TRBJ2-1|.
CASSLGGASGSWREQFF
TGTGCCAGCAGCTTAGGGGGGGCTAGCGGGAGTTGGCGTGAGCAGTTCTTC
>TRBD1|TRBV28|TRBJ1-5|.
CASSSGQGNQPQHF
TGTGCCAGCAGTTCAGGACAGGGCAATCAGCCCCAGCATTTT
>.|TRBV27|TRBJ1-2|.
CASSLRSGNYGYTF
TGTGCCAGCAGTTTGAGGTCCGGCAACTATGGCTACACCTTC
>.|TRBV11-2|TRBJ1-5|once
CASSGTGGTKNQPQHF
TGTGCCAGCAGCGGGACGGGGGGGACAAAAAATCAGCCCCAGCATTTT
>.|TRBV6-5|TRBJ2-7|.
CASSYRSGSYEQYF
TGTGCCAGCAGTTACCGGAGCGGCTCCTACGAGCAGTACTTC
>TRBD1|TRBV5-1|TRBJ1-1|few
CASSFGQEGTEAFF
TGCGCCAGCAGTTTCGGACAGGAGGGCACTGAAGCTTTCTTT
>TRBD2|TRBV7-3|TRBJ2-7|.
CASSLQYGGSEQYF
TGTGCCAGCAGCTTACAGTACGGGGGGAGCGAGCAGTACTTC
>.|TRBV5-1|TRBJ1-4|.
CASSFDYGGEKLFF
TGCGCCAGCAGCTTTGACTACGGAGGGGAAAAACTGTTTTTT
>.|TRBV27|TRBJ2-7|.
CASSLARPDSFYEQYF
TGTGCCAGCAGTTTAGCGAGGCCTGACAGTTTCTACGAGCAGTACTTC
>.|TRBV11-3|TRBJ2-3|.
CASTIDPDTQYF
TGTGCCAGCACCATAGACCCAGATACGCAGTATTTT
>TRBD2|TRBV9|TRBJ2-2|.
CASSVGLAGGNTGELFF
TGTGCCAGCAGCGTGGGACTAGCGGGAGGTAACACCGGGGAGCTGTTTTTT
>.|TRBV6-5|TRBJ1-2|.
CASTGNRESYTF
TGTGCCAGCACAGGAAACAGGGAAAGCTACACCTTC
>.|TRBV7-9|TRBJ2-1|once
CASSFPGYNEQFF
TGTGCCAGCAGCTTTCCCGGCTACAATGAGCAGTTCTTC
>.|TRBV30|TRBJ1-2|few
CAWNKGQAYTF
TGTGCCTGGAATAAGGGGCAGGCCTACACCTTC
>TRBD2|TRBV5-1|TRBJ2-1|.
CASSLAGSGREYNEQFF
TGCGCCAGCAGCTTGGCCGGTAGCGGGAGGGAGTACAATGAGCAGTTCTTC
>TRBD1|TRBV15|TRBJ1-2|few
CATSRERRQGAGYTF
TGTGCCACCAGCAGAGAAAGGAGACAGGGCGCCGGCTACACCTTC
>TRBD1|TRBV5-1|TRBJ2-5|.
CASSFGENRQGARETQYF
TGCGCCAGCAGCTTCGGGGAAAATCGACAGGGGGCACGGGAGACCCAGTACTTC
>.|TRBV28|TRBJ2-1|.
CASSFYGGVEQFF
TGTGCCAGCAGTTTTTACGGCGGAGTTGAGCAGTTCTTC
>TRBD1|TRBV19|TRBJ1-1|.
CASIRTGGGTEAFF
TGTGCCAGTATTCGGACAGGGGGCGGGACTGAAGCTTTCTTT
>.|TRBV2|TRBJ1-5|.
CASRDSNQPQHF
TGTGCCAGCAGGGACAGCAATCAGCCCCAGCATTTT
>TRBD1|TRBV14|TRBJ1-4|.
CASSRLTGPNEKLFF
TGTGCCAGCAGCCGCTTGACAGGGCCTAATGAAAAACTGTTTTTT
>.|TRBV7-2|TRBJ1-2|.
CASSLERYGYTF
TGTGCCAGCAGCTTAGAACGGTATGGCTACACCTTC